These 13 T cell receptor beta chains came from one sample sequenced in a study of Ad26.COV2.S vaccination and SARS-CoV-2 variants (dated by TCRdb to the early 2020s). Reading the label with the study, this specimen's treatment or condition is: about 20 received Ad26.COV2.S at low or high dose, single or two shots; roughly five received placebo; per-sample allocation not given. For vaccine and placebo recipients, repertoires were sequenced using samples collected on day 63 after the first injection. The library was obtained by the immunoSEQ multiplex PCR assay. TCRdb took this table from immuneACCESS and kept in-frame rearrangements with V and J called. Such tables lack part of the clones; where checked against another copy, unresolved V genes explain under half of the gap, and the rest is unexplained. In all, the sample holds 300,000 to 350,000 clones, and approximately 86% of those were seen once. About 10% of the sample is in the top ten clones.

The material sequenced was peripheral blood, taken in a trial of Ad26.COV2.S vaccine versus placebo. Receptors were obtained from a person between 18 and 59 years old who received the Ad26.COV2.S COVID-19 vaccine or a placebo.

V and J are TRBV19 and TRBJ1-3; D not resolved. CDR3 size: 17 residues. V lost 5 bases to trimming and J lost 0 bases, with 17 bases between them. The germline V gene encodes CDR1 LNHDA and CDR2 SQIVND (reference sequence). The CDR3 loop reads CASSLGRVTSSGNTIYF. The CDR3 DNA is TGTGCCAGTAGTCTAGGTCGGGTGACGAGCTCTGGAAACACCATATATTTT.

The V gene is TRBV4-3, the J gene TRBJ1-4; tentatively, D is TRBD1 (6 bases). The CDR3 runs 17 residues. Deletions cut 4 bases from V and 8 bases from J, with 23 bases between. Germline CDR1 LGHNA, CDR2 YSLEER. CDR3 DNA sequence: TGCGCCAGCAGCCCCGGGACACCATTCCAGATCAACGAAAAACTGTTTTTT. Protein: CASSPGTPFQINEKLFF.

The gene calls are TRBV19 and TRBJ2-1; 11 nucleotides line up with TRBD2. V dropped 5 bases and J dropped 5; count of bases not matched to a gene: 2. Germline CDR1 reads LNHDA; CDR2 reads SQIVND (reference sequence). This CDR3 has 14 amino acids. CDR3 nucleotides: TGTGCCAGTAGTCCTAGCGGGGGGAACAATGAGCAGTTCTTC. Encoded protein: CASSPSGGNNEQFF.

This sequence joins TRBV7-9 and TRBJ1-2; D is undetermined. This CDR3 is 16 amino acids long. V was clipped by 5 bases and J by 3 bases, with 19 bases between them. The germline V gene has CDR1 SEHNR and CDR2 FQNEAQ (reference sequence). The CDR3 DNA is TGTGCCAGCAGCCCTCGTTCACCGGGAGTAGACTATGGCTACACCTTC. Translated: CASSPRSPGVDYGYTF.

In nucleotides, the CDR3 is TGTGCCAGCCACAAAGGGGCGGGAGGGACTGAAGCTTTCTTT. Its translation: CASHKGAGGTEAFF. V gene TRBV3-1 (or the pseudogene TRBV3-2) combines with J gene TRBJ1-1; D possibly corresponds to TRBD1 (5 bases). Trimming removed 8 bases from V and 5 bases from J, with 18 bases in between. The CDR3 has 14 amino acids. Germline values: CDR1 LGHDT, CDR2 YNNKEL (reference sequence).

V and J are TRBV5-5 and TRBJ2-7; tentatively, D is TRBD1 (6 bases). The CDR3 totals 15 residues. Trimming pared 6 bases from V and 2 bases from J, leaving 18 bases between. Germline values: CDR1 SGHKS, CDR2 YYEKEE (reference sequence). In DNA, the CDR3 is TGTGCCAGCACCCAATCCGGGACAACCCCCTACGAGCAGTACTTC. It codes for CASTQSGTTPYEQYF. Drawing the rest from reference TRBV5-5 and TRBJ2-7, the complete variable domain is DAGVTQSPTHLIKTRGQQVTLRCSPISGHKSVSWYQQVLGQGPQFIFQYYEKEERGRGNFPDRFSARQFPNYSSELNVNALLLGDSALYLCASTQSGTTPYEQYFGPGTRLTVT.

The rearrangement links TRBV5-1 to TRBJ1-4; TRBD1 aligns across 8 bases. J was trimmed by 4 bases and V by 4 bases; bases with no gene match: 3. The germline V gene encodes CDR1 SGHRS and CDR2 YFSETQ. The CDR3 runs to 14 residues. As DNA, the CDR3 is TGCGCCAGCAGCATGGACAGGGTTAATGAAAAACTGTTTTTT. This codes for CASSMDRVNEKLFF.

The rearrangement joins TRBV27 to TRBJ1-2; no reliable D call. CDR1 and CDR2 from the germline V gene are MNHEY and SMNVEV (reference sequence). The CDR3 is 13 amino acids. V lost 3 bases and J 5 bases, leaving 10 bases between the germline ends. The DNA for the CDR3 is TGTGCCAGCAGTTTCGGGTACGGGTATGGCTACACCTTC. Translated, it gives CASSFGYGYGYTF.

The chain couples TRBV2 to TRBJ2-1; TRBD1 aligns across 7 bases. Germline V gives CDR1 SNHLY, CDR2 FYNNEI. V trimming: 3 bases; J trimming: 8 bases; junction bases outside the gene matches: 4. This CDR3 has 13 amino acids. The CDR3 nucleotides read TGTGCCAGCAGTGATGGGACAGCAGATGAGCAGTTCTTC. Translation: CASSDGTADEQFF.

CDR3: CASSQDASAGGRALHF. The DNA for the CDR3 is TGCGCCAGCAGCCAAGATGCCTCGGCAGGGGGCAGGGCCCTCCACTTT. J is TRBJ1-6 and V is TRBV4-1; 8 bases are a match to TRBD1. This CDR3 is built from 16 residues. The germline V gene encodes CDR1 MGHRA and CDR2 YSYEKL. J lost 14 bases, V lost 0 bases, and 12 bases had no gene match.

This chain links TRBV9 with TRBJ2-2, with 8 bases aligning to TRBD1. With V trimmed by 0 bases and J by 9 bases, 10 bases remained unmatched. This CDR3 has 16 residues. Germline assignment: CDR1 SGDLS and CDR2 YYNGEE. CDR3 protein: CASSVAGTGRIRELFF. The CDR3 DNA sequence: TGTGCCAGCAGCGTAGCCGGGACAGGTAGGATCCGGGAGCTGTTTTTT. Full variable domain (missing parts from reference TRBV9 and TRBJ2-2): DSGVTQTPKHLITATGQRVTLRCSPRSGDLSVYWYQQSLDQGLQFLIQYYNGEERAKGNILERFSAQQFPDLHSELNLSSLELGDSALYFCASSVAGTGRIRELFFGEGSRLTVL.

This clone appeared once. In DNA, the CDR3 is TGTGCCAGCAGCACCGGACTAGCGGGCCCTTTCTCCTACAATGAGCAGTTCTTC. This sequence encodes CASSTGLAGPFSYNEQFF. The chain couples TRBV21-1 to TRBJ2-1; the table assigns TRBD2, which was not confirmed against the DNA. TRBV21-1 is termed a pseudogene. The CDR3 runs to 18 residues.

The V and J genes are TRBV29-1 and TRBJ1-2, with a weak D call TRBD1 (5 bases). Trimming removed 0 bases at V and 3 bases at J, with 14 bases between. The CDR3 totals 15 residues. CDR1 is SQVTM and CDR2 is ANQGSEA in the germline V gene. CDR3 sequence reads: CSVEEGTGGYYGYTF. CDR3 sequence (DNA): TGCAGCGTTGAAGAGGGGACTGGGGGATACTATGGCTACACCTTC.